The entry below describes one TCR beta chain. Generated by immunoSEQ multiplex PCR, the TCRdb table keeps only in-frame clones and is missing some. Of 65,000 to 90,000 clones in the sample, more than 85% were seen once. Losses at the gene ends were 6 bases for V and 1 base for J; bases not matched to a gene: 7. The CDR3 sequence is 15 residues long. Germline lookup yields CDR1 MNHEY and CDR2 SVGAGI. The data were obtained in a study of technical replicates of blood from several donors. This receptor was obtained from a human donor in good health. This chain connects TRBV6-5 to TRBJ2-7, with 9 nucleotides matching TRBD1. Sample: T cells isolated from PBMCs. The CDR3 DNA reads as TGTGCCAGCAGCGATGGACAGGGGAGGTCCTACGAGCAGTACTTC. Its protein is CASSDGQGRSYEQYF.